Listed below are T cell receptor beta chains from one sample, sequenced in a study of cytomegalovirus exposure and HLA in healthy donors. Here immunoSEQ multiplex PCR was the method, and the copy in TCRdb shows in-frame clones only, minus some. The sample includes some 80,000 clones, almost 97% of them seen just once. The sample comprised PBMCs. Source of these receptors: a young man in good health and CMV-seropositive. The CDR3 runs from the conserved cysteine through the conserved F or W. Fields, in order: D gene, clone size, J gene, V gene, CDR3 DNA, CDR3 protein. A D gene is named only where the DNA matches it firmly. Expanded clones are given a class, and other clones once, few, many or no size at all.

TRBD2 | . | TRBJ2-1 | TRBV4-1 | TGCGCCAGCAGCCAAGATCCAGCGGGAGGCCCTGTTGACGACTCCTACAATGAGCAGTTCTTC | CASSQDPAGGPVDDSYNEQFF
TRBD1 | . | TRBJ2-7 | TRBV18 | TGTGCCAGCTCATCTGCACAGGGGGCGCGCGACGAGCAGTACTTC | CASSSAQGARDEQYF
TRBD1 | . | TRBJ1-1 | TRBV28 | TGTGCCAGCAGTTCCATATTTAAGACAGGGGGCAACACTGAAGCTTTCTTT | CASSSIFKTGGNTEAFF
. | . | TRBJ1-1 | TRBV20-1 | TGCAGTGCTAACGAAGTCCAGGGAGCTTTCTTT | CSANEVQGAFF
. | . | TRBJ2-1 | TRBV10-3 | TGTGCCATCAGTGAGTCCGGTCCAGTAGGAGGCGAAGAGCAGTTCTTC | CAISESGPVGGEEQFF
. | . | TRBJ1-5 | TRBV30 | TGTGCCTGGAGTCCGCCCCTGGTCTTAGCAAGCAATCAGCCCCAGCATTTT | CAWSPPLVLASNQPQHF
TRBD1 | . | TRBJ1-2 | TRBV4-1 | TGCGCCAGCAGCCAACGGACAGGGTATGGCTACACCTTC | CASSQRTGYGYTF
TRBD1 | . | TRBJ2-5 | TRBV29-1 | TGCAGCATAACGCGGACAGGGAGGCTAGAGACCCAGTACTTC | CSITRTGRLETQYF
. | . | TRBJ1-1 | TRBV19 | TGTGCCAGTAGTTGGGGCAGAGAGATGAACACTGAAGCTTTCTTT | CASSWGREMNTEAFF
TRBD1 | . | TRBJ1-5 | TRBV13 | TGTGCCAGCAGCCTAGGGACAGGGGGCAGATCATACCAGCCCCAGCATTTT | CASSLGTGGRSYQPQHF
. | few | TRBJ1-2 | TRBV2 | TGTGCCAGCAGTGAAGACAGGGCGGCACACTATGGCTACACCTTC | CASSEDRAAHYGYTF
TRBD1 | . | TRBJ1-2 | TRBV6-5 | TGTGCCAGCAGTTATGGACAGGGGCAGCCCTATGGCTACACCTTC | CASSYGQGQPYGYTF
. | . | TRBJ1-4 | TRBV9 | TGTGCCAGCAGCGTAGCATCCCAAACTAATGAAAAACTGTTTTTT | CASSVASQTNEKLFF
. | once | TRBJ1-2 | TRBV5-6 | TGTGCCAGCAGCTCAGTGCAGGGTAGGGCCTACTATGGCTACACCTTC | CASSSVQGRAYYGYTF
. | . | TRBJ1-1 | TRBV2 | TGTGCCAGCAGTGAAGCCGACTCTCTAAACACTGAAGCTTTCTTT | CASSEADSLNTEAFF
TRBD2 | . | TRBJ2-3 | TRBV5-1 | TGCGCCAGCAGCCGACGTACCAAAACCGGGACTAGCGAAGGGGGGGATACGCAGTATTTT | CASSRRTKTGTSEGGDTQYF
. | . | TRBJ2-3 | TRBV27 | TGTGCCAGCAGTTTTTTCCCGGAGTCCAGAGATACGCAGTATTTT | CASSFFPESRDTQYF
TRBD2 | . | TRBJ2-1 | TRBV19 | TGTGCCAGTAGTATTTTTGCGGGAGGGGTCCATGAGCAGTTCTTC | CASSIFAGGVHEQFF
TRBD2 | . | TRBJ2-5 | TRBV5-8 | TGTGCCAGCAGCTTACCCGGGACTAGTTCGGAGACCCAGTACTTC | CASSLPGTSSETQYF
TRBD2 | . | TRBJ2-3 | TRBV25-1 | TGTGCCAGCAGGAGGACTAGCGGGAGTTTCGATACGCAGTATTTT | CASRRTSGSFDTQYF
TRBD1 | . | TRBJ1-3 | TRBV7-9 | TGTGCCAGCAGCTCCCCTCCGACAGGGGATCAATCCGGAAACACCATATATTTT | CASSSPPTGDQSGNTIYF
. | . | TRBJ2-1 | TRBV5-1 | TGCGCCAGCAGCTTGACCGGGAGCCAGTACAATGAGCAGTTCTTC | CASSLTGSQYNEQFF
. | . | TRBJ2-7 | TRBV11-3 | TGTGCCAGCAGCTTAAATGGGCTGAACGAGCAGTACTTC | CASSLNGLNEQYF
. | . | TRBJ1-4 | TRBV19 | TGTGCCACCAATAACGCGGGTCGGTTCAATGAAAAACTGTTTTTT | CATNNAGRFNEKLFF
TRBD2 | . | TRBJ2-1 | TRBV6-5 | TGTGCCAGCAGTTTCCTAGCGGGTGACAATGAGCAGTTCTTC | CASSFLAGDNEQFF
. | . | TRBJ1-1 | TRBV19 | TGTGCCAGTAGTTTCAGGCTGAACACTGAAGCTTTCTTT | CASSFRLNTEAFF
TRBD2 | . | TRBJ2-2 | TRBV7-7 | TGTGCTAGCAGCTTGAAACTAGCGGGAGGGCCGGACACCGGGGAGCTGTTTTTT | CASSLKLAGGPDTGELFF
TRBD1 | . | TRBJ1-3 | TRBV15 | TGTGCCACCAGCAGGGGGACAGATCCTGGAAACACCATATATTTT | CATSRGTDPGNTIYF
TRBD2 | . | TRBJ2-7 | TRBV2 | TGTGCCAGCAGTGAGTCCGCGGGAGGGGATGACTCCTACGAGCAGTACTTC | CASSESAGGDDSYEQYF
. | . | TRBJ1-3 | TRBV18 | TGTGCCAGCTCAGAGGGTACTGGAAACACCATATATTTT | CASSEGTGNTIYF
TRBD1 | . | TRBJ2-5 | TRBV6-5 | TGTGCCAGCAGTCACGAGACAGGGCCAAAGACCCAGTACTTC | CASSHETGPKTQYF
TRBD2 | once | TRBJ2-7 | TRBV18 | TGTGCCAGCGCAGGGACTAGCGGGAGCTGGGAGCAGTACTTC | CASAGTSGSWEQYF
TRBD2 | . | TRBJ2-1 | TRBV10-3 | TGTGCCATCACGTCGACTAGCGGGGGATCCTACAATGAGCAGTTCTTC | CAITSTSGGSYNEQFF
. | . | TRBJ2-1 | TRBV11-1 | TGTGCCAGCAGCTTTCCCGGGGGGCCATACAATGAGCAGTTCTTC | CASSFPGGPYNEQFF
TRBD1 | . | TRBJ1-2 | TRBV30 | TGTGCCTGGAGTTCCACAGGGGGCCTGAGCTACACCTTC | CAWSSTGGLSYTF
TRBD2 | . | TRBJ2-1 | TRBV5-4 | TGTGCCAGCAGCTTGAGGCGGGAGGTCAATGAGCAGTTCTTC | CASSLRREVNEQFF
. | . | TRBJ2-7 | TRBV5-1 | TGCGCCAGCAGCTTGGTGTCAGGCCCCTACGAGCAGTACTTC | CASSLVSGPYEQYF
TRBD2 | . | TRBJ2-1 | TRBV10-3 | TGTGCCATCAGGGATCAGCGGGGGTCCTACAATGAGCAGTTCTTC | CAIRDQRGSYNEQFF
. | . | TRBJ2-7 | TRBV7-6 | TGTGCCAGCAGCTTAGAAGCAGGGGGAGGCTACGAGCAGTACTTC | CASSLEAGGGYEQYF
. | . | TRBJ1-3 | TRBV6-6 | TGTGCCAGCAGCCCGTTATTAATTTCCTCTGGAAACACCATATATTTT | CASSPLLISSGNTIYF
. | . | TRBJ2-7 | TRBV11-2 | TGTGCCAGCAGTAAGACGGGGGACTCCCACGAGCAGTACTTC | CASSKTGDSHEQYF
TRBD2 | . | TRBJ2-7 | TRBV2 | TGTGCCAGCTCCTATTCGGCGGGAGTCTACGAGCAGTACTTC | CASSYSAGVYEQYF
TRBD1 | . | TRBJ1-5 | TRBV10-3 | TGTGCCATCGCAGGGACAGGGGGTAATCAGCCCCAGCATTTT | CAIAGTGGNQPQHF
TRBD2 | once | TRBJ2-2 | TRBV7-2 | TGTGCCAGCAGCTTAGCGCTCCTAGCGGGAGTGGGGACCGGGGAGCTGTTTTTT | CASSLALLAGVGTGELFF